This T cell receptor beta chain was identified in a study of cytomegalovirus exposure and HLA in healthy donors. Study-level results: In an earlier analysis, productive rearrangement rates for most beta V segments clustered near 87% or 30%. Among the CMV-associated chains, a few were confirmed in vitro as specific for CMV antigens. Differences between HLA loci emerged in a later analysis of TCR association rates, with DRB1 most and HLA-C fewest. Researchers counted around 160 TCR beta chains as cytomegalovirus-associated.

Amplification used 60 Vbeta primers and 13 Jbeta primers. Measured with immunoSEQ multiplex PCR; TCRdb has only the in-frame clones, and not every one. The sample lists 100,000 to 150,000 clones; around four fifths were seen once. This CDR3 spans 17 amino acids. V was cut by 3 bases and J by 0 bases, with 13 bases left in between. Per the germline V gene, CDR1 is SGHKS and CDR2 is YYEKEE (reference sequence). As concerns this clone: The antigen remains undetermined.

Sequencing was performed on PBMCs. J is TRBJ1-6 and V is TRBV5-5; D is undetermined. The clonotype originates from a boy aged 2 to 10 in good health and CMV-seronegative. CDR3 loop: CASSSHVEFSYNSPLHF. CDR3 coding DNA: TGTGCCAGCAGCTCCCACGTGGAGTTCTCCTATAATTCACCCCTCCACTTT.